The 10 T cell receptor beta chains in this list originate from one sample, sequenced in a study of a mutant IDH1 vaccine in newly diagnosed glioma. Only in-frame clones appear in the TCRdb table, and some are missing; sequencing was by immunoSEQ multiplex PCR. The table includes some 25,000 clones, about 81% detected once. For these TCRs, the target antigens are not known. As for time point: week 47, end of study. Topical imiquimod was applied with each vaccine dose, which held 300 ug of mutant IDH1 20-mer peptide. This material consisted of PBMCs, taken from a glioma patient whose treatment included an IDH1 peptide vaccine. Receptors originate from a man aged 35 to 55 with glioma. Some clones in this sample may be carry-over from other donors' samples.

The chain joins TRBV30 to TRBJ1-1, with 12 bases identical to TRBD1. Germline-derived CDR1 and CDR2 are GTSNPN and SVGIG (reference sequence). With 3 bases clipped from V and 8 bases from J, the junction kept 10 bases outside the gene matches. The CDR3 totals 15 residues. CDR3 nucleotide sequence: TGTGCCTGGAGGATTCCGGGACAGGGGGCAAGGGAAGCTTTCTTT. Translated, it gives CAWRIPGQGAREAFF.

This clone was detected a few times. The rearrangement joins TRBV9 to TRBJ1-1; D is perhaps TRBD1 (5 bases). CDR3 size: 15 residues. Germline CDR1 is SGDLS and CDR2 is YYNGEE. Trimming removed 0 bases from V and 5 bases from J, with 14 bases in between. The DNA of the CDR3 is TGTGCCAGCAGCGTAGGAGGGGATGGGATGACTGAAGCTTTCTTT. Protein product: CASSVGGDGMTEAFF.

This clone has only one observation. V gene TRBV7-8 combines with J gene TRBJ2-3; weak D call: TRBD1 (6 bases). This CDR3 contains 18 residues. Germline loops: CDR1 SGHVS, CDR2 FQNEAQ. V lost 0 bases to trimming and J lost 0 bases, with 16 bases between them. CDR3 amino acids: CASSLAHLGQSSTDTQYF. CDR3 nucleotide sequence: TGTGCCAGCAGCTTAGCGCATCTAGGACAGTCTAGCACAGATACGCAGTATTTT.

Here the CDR3 DNA reads TGTGCCAGCAGTCCGCCGGGACAAGGAAGGGGGGCCCAGTACTTC. Its protein is CASSPPGQGRGAQYF. The V and J genes are TRBV6-5 and TRBJ2-5; D may correspond to TRBD1 or TRBD2 (6 bases each). The germline V gene encodes CDR1 MNHEY and CDR2 SVGAGI. This CDR3 is built from 15 residues. Trimming removed 5 bases at V and 9 bases at J, with 22 bases between.

The gene calls are TRBV5-1 and TRBJ2-7, with D perhaps being TRBD1 or TRBD2 (7 bases each). This CDR3 region has 16 residues. Trimming cost V 4 bases and J 0 bases, with 17 bases left between them. Germline V gene data show CDR1 as SGHRS and CDR2 as YFSETQ. This CDR3 reads CASSPPAGQSSYEQYF. In DNA, the CDR3 is TGCGCCAGCAGCCCCCCAGCGGGACAGAGCTCCTACGAGCAGTACTTC.

In this sample, this clone turned up a few times. This chain joins TRBV7-2 and TRBJ2-2; 13 bases fit TRBD2. CDR1 SGHTA and CDR2 FQGNSA come from the germline V gene. This CDR3 region has 14 residues. V lost 4 bases and J lost 8; bases outside the gene matches: 1. The CDR3 region has the DNA TGTGCCAGCAGCTGGGGACTAGCGGGGGGGGAGCTGTTTTTT. Encoded protein: CASSWGLAGGELFF.

The V call is TRBV9, the J call TRBJ2-1; D perhaps matches TRBD1 (5 bases). There are 13 residues in the CDR3. CDR1 and CDR2 (germline): SGDLS, YYNGEE. V lost 4 bases and J lost 15, with 20 bases in between. The CDR3: CASSPEGARAWFF. The CDR3 DNA follows: TGTGCCAGCAGCCCAGAAGGGGCTAGGGCCTGGTTCTTC.

V is TRBV5-6 and J is TRBJ2-7, with D possibly TRBD1 on 6 matching bases. This CDR3 region has 13 residues. Per germline, CDR1 SGHDT and CDR2 YYEEEE. The V end was cut by 5 bases, the J end by 3 bases, with 12 bases between. CDR3 nucleotide sequence: TGTGCCAGCAGTCTCTACAGGGTCTACGAGCAGTACTTC. This codes for CASSLYRVYEQYF.

The rearrangement uses TRBV20-1 and TRBJ2-5; D gene ambiguous. V lost 3 bases, J lost 4 bases, and 6 bases lay in between. Looked up from germline, CDR1 is DFQATT and CDR2 is SNEGSKA (reference sequence). The CDR3 runs to 11 residues. For the CDR3, the DNA is TGCAGTGCTAGGGTTGTAGAGACCCAGTACTTC. Its protein is CSARVVETQYF.

The chain couples TRBV5-4 to TRBJ1-6, with D maybe TRBD1 (5 bases). Between the trimmed V and J ends, which lost 1 base and 10 bases, there was a span of 15 bases. The CDR3 loop spans 15 amino acids. Germline CDR1 is SGHNT and CDR2 is YYREEE (reference sequence). In nucleotides, the CDR3 is TGTGCCAGCAGCTTGCCTCGGGACGCCGGGTCACCCCTCCACTTT. It yields the protein CASSLPRDAGSPLHF. Full variable domain (remainder filled in from reference TRBV5-4 and TRBJ1-6): ETGVTQSPTHLIKTRGQQVTLRCSSQSGHNTVSWYQQALGQGPQFIFQYYREEENGRGNFPPRFSGLQFPNYSSELNVNALELDDSALYLCASSLPRDAGSPLHFGNGTRLTVT.